A single sample gave rise to the 10 T cell receptor beta chains below, sequenced in a study of blood T cell repertoires in COVID-19 (dated by TCRdb to 2019 to 2021). Libraries were constructed by the immunoSEQ multiplex PCR assay. TCRdb limited this immuneACCESS table to in-frame rearrangements with V and J called. A share of clones is missing; checked studies link under half to unresolved V genes, and the rest is unexplained. The sample records more than 100,000 clones, 88% of which are singletons. About 2.1% of the sample is held by the ten biggest clonotypes. The specimen was peripheral blood. These receptors were obtained from a man in his sixties or seventies with active COVID-19.

The gene calls are TRBV27 and TRBJ2-7, with TRBD1 identical over 9 bases. This CDR3 contains 14 residues. The germline V gene has CDR1 MNHEY and CDR2 SMNVEV (reference sequence). The V gene end was trimmed by 6 bases and the J gene end by 1 base; junction bases not matched to a gene: 4. CDR3 DNA: TGTGCCAGCAGCCTCGGGACAGGGTCCTACGAGCAGTACTTC. Translated, it gives CASSLGTGSYEQYF.

V usage is TRBV28 and J usage is TRBJ2-2; TRBD1 agrees at 9 bases. Unmatched junction bases numbered 5, after V lost 5 bases and J lost 7 bases. CDR3 length: 14 residues. Germline CDR1 and CDR2: MDHEN and SYDVKM. The CDR3 DNA reads TGTGCCAGCAGTACAGGGGGCCTAGGCGGGGAGCTGTTTTTT. It yields the protein CASSTGGLGGELFF.

This chain connects TRBV19 to TRBJ2-1; D gene ambiguous. The germline V gene encodes CDR1 LNHDA and CDR2 SQIVND (reference sequence). This CDR3 region has 15 residues. Trimming removed 0 bases at V and 6 bases at J, with 12 bases between. The CDR3, as DNA: TGTGCCAGTAGTATAGACGGTGGTCCCCCCAATGAGCAGTTCTTC. Translating it yields CASSIDGGPPNEQFF.

As for this clone: The germline gene is not matched at one end of the junction; a read error may be the cause. The chain employs TRBV24-1 and TRBJ2-5; TRBD1 matches at 8 bases. The CDR3 loop spans 16 amino acids. CDR1 and CDR2 (germline): KGHDR, SFDVKD. DNA for the CDR3: TGTGCCACTAGTGCCCACGACAGGGGTGGCGGAGAGACCCAGTACTTC. It encodes CATSAHDRGGGETQYF.

This clone is a singleton in its sample. V usage is TRBV4-3 and J usage is TRBJ2-5; D remains ambiguous. Trimming shortened V by 0 bases and J by 5 bases, and 7 bases separated the two germline ends. This CDR3 region has 13 residues. CDR1 is LGHNA, CDR2 YSLEER, per germline. The CDR3 loop reads CASSQDSWETQYF. For the CDR3, the DNA is TGCGCCAGCAGCCAAGATAGTTGGGAGACCCAGTACTTC.

The chain carries TRBV15 and TRBJ2-3; TRBD2 agrees at 7 bases. J gave up 5 bases and V 0 bases, and 8 bases lay outside the gene matches. The CDR3 loop spans 16 amino acids. CDR1 is LNHNV and CDR2 is YYDKDF in the germline V gene (reference sequence). The CDR3: CATSRDRAGVRDTQYF. Here the CDR3 DNA reads TGTGCCACCAGCAGAGATCGGGCGGGAGTGCGAGATACGCAGTATTTT.

The chain joins TRBV5-1 to TRBJ2-7; the D gene is possibly TRBD2 (6 bases). CDR3 length: 14 residues. V was trimmed by 3 bases and J by 6 bases, leaving 16 bases between them. The germline gives CDR1 SGHRS, CDR2 YFSETQ. In DNA form, the CDR3 reads TGCGCCAGCAGCTGGGGGGTAAACGGGCGCGAGCAGTACTTC. The encoded protein is CASSWGVNGREQYF.

The chain uses TRBV5-1 and TRBJ2-1; 7 bases are shared with TRBD1. There are 14 residues in the CDR3. Germline-derived CDR1 and CDR2 are SGHRS and YFSETQ. Trimming removed 4 bases from V and 5 bases from J; junction bases left unmatched: 6. CDR3 nucleotide sequence: TGCGCCAGCAGCCACAGGGGTGGCAACAATGAGCAGTTCTTC. This gives the protein CASSHRGGNNEQFF.

The chain employs TRBV27 and TRBJ2-1; 7 bases are a match to TRBD2. The CDR3 contains 13 residues. J lost 7 bases, V lost 7 bases, and 7 bases had no gene match. The V gene's germline CDR1 is MNHEY and CDR2 SMNVEV (reference sequence). CDR3 DNA sequence: TGTGCCAGCACCCAGCGGGATAAAAATGAGCAGTTCTTC. This encodes CASTQRDKNEQFF.

This chain links TRBV6-5 with TRBJ1-2; 10 positions agree with TRBD1. CDR1 and CDR2 from the germline V gene are MNHEY and SVGAGI. The CDR3 has 14 amino acids. V lost 10 bases and J lost 1; bases outside the gene matches: 6. CDR3 protein: CATRGQGSNYGYTF. The CDR3 DNA follows: TGTGCCACCAGGGGACAGGGGAGTAACTATGGCTACACCTTC.